Following are 10 T cell receptor beta chains from one sample sequenced in a study (dated by TCRdb to between 2015 and 2017). Library preparation used 5' RACE. The sample was run on an Illumina MiSeq. In-frame beta chains were kept once TCRdb had trimmed the public reads at Q25 with fastp and called clones with MiXCR. Rows matching on CDR3 protein sequence are summarized as one entry with the most common DNA and genes. The sample table lists tens of thousands of distinct CDR3 sequences, 24% of them with a count of one. 3% to 4% of the sample goes to the ten largest clones. Sequencing input: tumor-infiltrating naive CD4+ T cells sorted from the breast tumor. The cell subset or site label for this specimen denotes: naive CD4+ T cells, CD4+CD45RA+CD25-. These receptors all come from a female donor with breast cancer.

This clonotype was counted many times. The chain combines TRBV20-1 with TRBJ2-4; D is perhaps TRBD1 (5 bases). V dropped 3 bases and J dropped 5 bases, with 14 bases sitting between them. Germline-derived CDR1 and CDR2 are DFQATT and SNEGSKA (reference sequence). The CDR3 loop spans 14 amino acids. DNA of the CDR3: TGCAGTGCTAGCATCTTAGGGGTAGAAAACATTCAGTACTTC. Protein sequence: CSASILGVENIQYF.

This sequence joins TRBV5-5 and TRBJ2-7, with TRBD1 identical over 8 bases. The germline V gene has CDR1 SGHKS and CDR2 YYEKEE (reference sequence). V was clipped by 0 bases and J by 3 bases; unmatched bases: 2. The CDR3 loop spans 14 amino acids. CDR3 region: CASSLVTGGYEQYF. In nucleotides, the CDR3 is TGTGCCAGCAGCTTGGTAACAGGGGGCTACGAGCAGTACTTC. The whole variable domain, filled in from reference TRBV5-5 and TRBJ2-7, reads DAGVTQSPTHLIKTRGQQVTLRCSPISGHKSVSWYQQVLGQGPQFIFQYYEKEERGRGNFPDRFSARQFPNYSSELNVNALLLGDSALYLCASSLVTGGYEQYFGPGTRLTVT.

The table lists this clonotype with a few counts. The chain has TRBV7-9 and TRBJ2-1; TRBD2 aligns across 11 bases. This CDR3 spans 15 amino acids. V lost 7 bases, J lost 0 bases, and 2 bases stayed unmatched. Germline V gives CDR1 SEHNR, CDR2 FQNEAQ (reference sequence). Here the CDR3 DNA reads TGTGCCAGCATTAGCGGGGGGGGCTCCTACAATGAGCAGTTCTTC. Encoded protein: CASISGGGSYNEQFF.

In the case of this clonotype: Compared with germline, one end of the junction differs, possibly owing to a read error. The rearrangement links TRBV20-1 to TRBJ2-7, with 7 bases that match TRBD1. This CDR3 is built from 14 residues. Germline V gene data show CDR1 as DFQATT and CDR2 as SNEGSKA (reference sequence). The chain's CDR3 is CSARDSGQTYEQNF. Here the CDR3 DNA reads TGCAGTGCTAGAGACTCGGGACAGACCTACGAGCAGAACTTC.

This clonotype was seen only a few times. Here the CDR3 DNA reads TGCAGTGCTAGAGGTGGAGGGAGGAACACTGAAGCTTTCTTT. Residues: CSARGGGRNTEAFF. The gene calls are TRBV20-1 and TRBJ1-1; D ambiguous. Germline CDR1 reads DFQATT; CDR2 reads SNEGSKA (reference sequence). V shed 1 base and J shed 1 base, with 10 bases lying between them. This CDR3 has 14 residues.

The rearrangement uses TRBV20-1 and TRBJ2-7, with a possible D match to TRBD2 (6 bases). Trimming left V 3 bases short and J 2 bases short, with 11 bases between. Germline-derived CDR1 and CDR2 are DFQATT and SNEGSKA (reference sequence). This CDR3 has 13 residues. This chain's CDR3 is CSASGTHTYEQYF. The CDR3 nucleotides read TGCAGTGCTAGCGGGACTCACACCTACGAGCAGTACTTC.

At least ten counts were recorded for this clonotype. The chain joins TRBV6-5 to TRBJ1-1, with 8 bases aligning to TRBD1. This CDR3 is 12 amino acids long. Germline loops: CDR1 MNHEY, CDR2 SVGAGI. Trimming took 8 bases from V and 1 from J; bases not matched to a gene: 0. This chain's CDR3 is CASGQGNTEAFF. The CDR3 nucleotides read TGTGCCAGCGGACAGGGGAACACTGAAGCTTTCTTT.

The rearrangement links TRBV18 to TRBJ1-1; the match to TRBD1 covers 7 bases. The J segment lost 2 bases and the V segment lost 5 bases, leaving 8 bases of the junction unmatched. The CDR3 is made up of 15 amino acids. Germline CDR1 reads KGHSH; CDR2 reads LQKENI. As DNA, the CDR3 is TGTGCCAGCTCATCCGACAGGGCTCACAACACTGAAGCTTTCTTT. Its protein is CASSSDRAHNTEAFF.

The chain uses TRBV20-1 and TRBJ2-5; D ambiguous. Germline-derived CDR1 and CDR2 are DFQATT and SNEGSKA (reference sequence). The CDR3 is 11 amino acids. V was trimmed by 5 bases and J by 1 base, leaving 5 bases between them. CDR3 loop: CSAELQETQYF. In DNA form, the CDR3 reads TGCAGTGCTGAGCTCCAAGAGACCCAGTACTTC.

The genes are TRBV2 and TRBJ2-7; the match to TRBD1 covers 9 bases. J lost 6 bases, V lost 4 bases, and 4 bases had no gene match. CDR1 SNHLY and CDR2 FYNNEI come from the germline V gene. The CDR3 runs 13 residues. The DNA of the CDR3 is TGTGCCAGCAGTGTGGACAGGGGATCCGAGCAGTACTTC. Amino acid sequence: CASSVDRGSEQYF.